The 12 T cell receptor beta chains reported below all come from one sample, sequenced in a study of T cell responses to AZD1222 COVID-19 vaccine. Profiling relied on immunoSEQ multiplex PCR, and the TCRdb table lists in-frame clones only, not all of them. The table includes approximately 120,000 clones, 87% detected once. Material: peripheral blood, obtained on day 0 of AZD1222 vaccination. These TCRs come from an adult in good health.

The chain links TRBV7-2 to TRBJ2-2, with 10 nucleotides matching TRBD2. V lost 2 bases to trimming and J lost 4 bases; unmatched junction nucleotides: 1. CDR3 length: 15 residues. The germline gives CDR1 SGHTA, CDR2 FQGNSA. Here the CDR3 reads CASSLSSGSTGELFF. Written as DNA, the CDR3 is TGTGCCAGCAGCTTATCTAGCGGGAGCACCGGGGAGCTGTTTTTT.

V usage is TRBV20-1 and J usage is TRBJ2-1, with D perhaps given as TRBD1 or TRBD2 (5 bases each). V was trimmed by 3 bases and J by 10 bases, leaving 13 bases between them. This CDR3 has 12 residues. Germline V CDR1 and CDR2: DFQATT, SNEGSKA (reference sequence). The CDR3, as DNA: TGCAGTGCTAGTCCCCCGGGACCGGAGCAGTTCTTC. This gives the protein CSASPPGPEQFF.

A single count supports this clone. The chain is built from TRBV28 and TRBJ1-6, with 7 bases aligning to TRBD1. V lost 5 bases and J lost 8; bases outside the gene matches: 9. The CDR3 has 15 residues. The germline V gene encodes CDR1 MDHEN and CDR2 SYDVKM. For the CDR3, the DNA is TGTGCCAGCAGTAGAACCGGGGACAGCCATTCACCCCTCCACTTT. This translates into CASSRTGDSHSPLHF. The entire variable domain, with the rest obtained from reference TRBV28 and TRBJ1-6, is as follows: DVKVTQSSRYLVKRTGEKVFLECVQDMDHENMFWYRQDPGLGLRLIYFSYDVKMKEKGDIPEGYSVSREKKERFSLILESASTNQTSMYLCASSRTGDSHSPLHFGNGTRLTVT.

This clone was counted a single time. The chain is built from TRBV27 and TRBJ2-5; 11 positions match TRBD2. Germline loops: CDR1 MNHEY, CDR2 SMNVEV (reference sequence). The CDR3 totals 19 residues. Unmatched junction bases numbered 19, after V lost 5 bases and J lost 5 bases. This CDR3 is CASSPSRRLAGGGGETQYF. The CDR3 nucleotides read TGTGCCAGCAGTCCCTCGAGAAGGCTAGCGGGAGGTGGGGGCGAGACCCAGTACTTC.

This clone was picked up a small number of times. DNA for the CDR3: TGTGCCAGCAGTCCTCCCCCGGGGACAGGGCGCGAAAAACTGTTTTTT. It encodes CASSPPPGTGREKLFF. V is TRBV28 and J is TRBJ1-4, with 9 bases matching TRBD1. The CDR3 totals 16 residues. Germline V lookup: CDR1 MDHEN, CDR2 SYDVKM. V was pared by 5 bases and J by 8 bases, with 12 bases of the junction left unmatched.

The CDR3 here is CASSHSYEQYF. In nucleotides, the CDR3 is TGTGCCAGCAGCCACTCCTACGAGCAGTACTTC. The chain is built from TRBV14 and TRBJ2-7; no definite D call. From germline, CDR1 is SGHDN and CDR2 FVKESK. The germline V and J ends were trimmed by 3 bases and 0 bases, with 0 bases remaining between them. The CDR3 sequence is 11 residues long.

This chain connects TRBV28 to TRBJ2-2; 8 bases line up with TRBD1. This CDR3 comprises 18 residues. J lost 2 bases, V lost 5 bases, and 13 bases had no gene match. Germline V lookup: CDR1 MDHEN, CDR2 SYDVKM. CDR3 residues: CASSSFGGQDFNTGELFF. The DNA for the CDR3 is TGTGCCAGCAGTAGTTTCGGGGGACAGGACTTTAACACCGGGGAGCTGTTTTTT.

This chain connects TRBV9 to TRBJ1-5; maybe TRBD1 (5 bases). Trimming stripped 5 bases from V and 4 bases from J, with 13 bases between. Germline V gene lookup returns CDR1 SGDLS and CDR2 YYNGEE. The CDR3 runs to 14 residues. CDR3 in amino acids: CASSADSVNQPQHF. In DNA form, the CDR3 reads TGTGCCAGCAGTGCCGACAGCGTTAATCAGCCCCAGCATTTT.

The J gene is TRBJ1-2, the V gene TRBV28; D unresolved. V lost 6 bases and J lost 4, with 18 bases in between. This CDR3 has 15 amino acids. Per the germline V gene, CDR1 is MDHEN and CDR2 is SYDVKM. DNA of the CDR3: TGTGCCAGCAGCCCCCCGTCCGGAGGATTCTATGGCTACACCTTC. Residues: CASSPPSGGFYGYTF.

This clone was detected only once. The V and J genes are TRBV4-1 and TRBJ1-6; D unclear. Germline V gene lookup returns CDR1 MGHRA and CDR2 YSYEKL. Deletions cut 2 bases from V and 3 bases from J, with 11 bases between. The CDR3 sequence is 16 residues long. The CDR3 DNA reads TGCGCCAGCAGCCAATTTGGGTCGCTCTATAATTCACCCCTCCACTTT. Its translation is CASSQFGSLYNSPLHF.

As for this clone: Other DNA sequences from this sample encode an identical CDR3 as well. The V and J genes are TRBV4-3 and TRBJ2-7; maybe TRBD1 (5 bases). Trimming stripped 1 base from V and 1 base from J, with 11 bases between. The germline CDR1 and CDR2 sequences are LGHNA and YSLEER. The CDR3 covers 15 residues. CDR3 DNA sequence: TGCGCCAGCAGCCAAGGTACAGGTGGGTCCTACGAGCAGTACTTC. Translation gives CASSQGTGGSYEQYF.

V is TRBV4-2 and J is TRBJ1-1; TRBD1 might be the D (6 bases). The CDR3 covers 14 residues. Germline CDR1 reads LGHNA; CDR2 reads YNFKEQ. Trimming cost V 3 bases and J 5 bases, with 13 bases left between them. The CDR3 DNA follows: TGTGCCAGCAGCCAGCAGGGGCCACAGACTGAAGCTTTCTTT. It encodes CASSQQGPQTEAFF.